Listed below are T cell receptor beta chains from one sample, sequenced in a study of blood T cell repertoires in COVID-19. The assay was immunoSEQ multiplex PCR, and TCRdb's table has in-frame clones only and misses some. Here the sample spans 200,000 to 250,000 clones, roughly 84% being singletons. The sequenced material came from peripheral blood. The receptor set was obtained from a woman of 80 years or more with acute or convalescent COVID-19. The conserved cysteine and the conserved F or W are not part of the CDR3 here. A D gene is named only where the DNA matches it firmly.

cdr3_length j_call d_call v_call cdr3_aa
12 TRBJ2-7 NA TRBV6-2/TRBV6-3 ASSTFLLSYEQY
12 TRBJ2-1 TRBD1 TRBV18 ASSPGTGVNEQF
14 TRBJ2-1 TRBD2 TRBV7-9 ASTTPGTSGVHEQF
14 TRBJ1-4 TRBD1 TRBV3-1/TRBV3-2 ASSQPTGGINEKLF
13 TRBJ1-5 TRBD1 TRBV6-5 ASRGTGGPNQPQH
16 TRBJ1-3 NA TRBV9 ASSVGAGVGVTGNTIY
11 TRBJ1-1 TRBD1 TRBV29-1 SGELGQGREAF
14 TRBJ2-2 NA TRBV7-2 ASSSLPTGSTGELF
12 TRBJ1-2 TRBD1 TRBV19 ASSISGGPYGYT
12 TRBJ2-5 NA TRBV5-1 ASSLNKGRETQY
10 TRBJ1-1 NA TRBV10-3 AISGQGNEAF
13 TRBJ1-2 NA TRBV7-2 ASSLYRERMHGYT
15 TRBJ1-4 TRBD1 TRBV4-1 ASSPTRGGTGDEKLF
13 TRBJ1-1 NA TRBV7-2 ASSLAGTRNTEAF
14 TRBJ2-2 NA TRBV19 ASSIRRGSGTGELF
12 TRBJ2-5 TRBD1 TRBV10-3 AISRDRNQETQY
14 TRBJ1-2 NA TRBV27 ASSFWGGDAIDGYT
14 TRBJ1-1 NA TRBV7-3 ASSPAGLHMNTEAF
14 TRBJ2-7 TRBD1 TRBV18 ASSPTTGAPIYEQY
10 TRBJ2-5 NA TRBV12-3/TRBV12-4 ASSLARETQY
13 TRBJ1-2 TRBD1 TRBV5-1 ASSSSGTGMHGYT
14 TRBJ2-5 TRBD1 TRBV5-4 ASSSRTGGLQETQY
13 TRBJ1-2 NA TRBV3-1/TRBV3-2 ASSQNGGSGYGYT
9 TRBJ2-7 NA TRBV18 ASSKSHEQY
12 TRBJ1-1 NA TRBV5-4 ASSLGLLNTEAF
14 TRBJ2-1 TRBD1 TRBV18 ASSSYRQDRGNEQF
10 TRBJ1-4 NA TRBV7-9 ASSLELEKLF
15 TRBJ2-1 TRBD2 TRBV6-6 ASSRRSGGRSYNEQF
14 TRBJ2-7 TRBD2 TRBV10-3 AISESGGGSSYEQY
12 TRBJ1-2 NA TRBV6-5 ASSSFGYYYGYT
11 TRBJ2-2 NA TRBV7-3 ASSFPGPGELF
13 TRBJ1-6 NA TRBV10-3 AISDRTADNSPLH
14 TRBJ2-7 TRBD2 TRBV18 ASSSYRLAGDYEQY
14 TRBJ1-2 NA TRBV6-5 ASSYSVTLTNYGYT
11 TRBJ2-2 NA TRBV9 ASSVDSAGELF
15 TRBJ2-1 NA TRBV12-1 ASSPFRGGSSYNEQF
14 TRBJ2-6 NA TRBV6-1 ASSDRFSSGANVLT
13 TRBJ2-1 TRBD1 TRBV7-2 ASSFGTGALGEQF
11 TRBJ1-3 NA TRBV6-5 ASRSPSGNTIY
17 TRBJ1-3 TRBD1 TRBV7-7 ASSLGLPGTGASGNTIY
14 TRBJ1-4 TRBD1 TRBV28 ASSRQGLATNEKLF
10 TRBJ1-2 NA TRBV3-1/TRBV3-2 ASSQRSYGYT
12 TRBJ2-2 NA TRBV10-3 AIRQGLNTGELF
13 TRBJ2-7 TRBD1 TRBV4-1 ASSHSWGQGDEQY
11 TRBJ1-2 TRBD1 TRBV5-4 ASSPKTGEGYT
12 TRBJ1-3 TRBD1 TRBV2 ASRRQGAGNTIY
14 TRBJ2-2 TRBD2 TRBV7-2 ASSPFGGLKAGELF
10 TRBJ1-5 NA TRBV7-2 ASSLVAEPQH
13 TRBJ1-1 TRBD1 TRBV27 ASSLGGQGETEAF